Listed below are T cell receptor beta chains from one sample, sequenced in a study of siplizumab effects on memory and regulatory T cells. Clones were sequenced by immunoSEQ multiplex PCR, and TCRdb holds only the in-frame ones, with some missing. Altogether about 100,000 clones are present, about 94% being singletons, with the ten largest covering roughly 1.3%. The sample was non-Treg CD4+ T cells sorted from blood. The receptor set was obtained from a human donor in good health. Both conserved end residues are part of each CDR3. The D gene is left open where the match is weak. A clone size is listed for some rows: how often the clone was seen (once, few, many), or a class if it is expanded.

cdr3_nt,cdr3_aa,v_call,j_call,clone_size,d_call
TGTGCCAGCAGTCTACAGGGGGCCAATGAAAAACTGTTTTTT,CASSLQGANEKLFF,TRBV6-5,TRBJ1-4,NA,TRBD1
TGTGCCAGCAGCTTAGATTATAGGGGAGACGAGCAGTACTTC,CASSLDYRGDEQYF,TRBV7-8,TRBJ2-7,NA,NA
TGTGCCTGGAGAACAGTGGGCCCAGAGACCCAGTACTTC,CAWRTVGPETQYF,TRBV30,TRBJ2-5,NA,NA
TGTGCCAGCAGCTTAGATTTACTAGCGGGCTCCTACGAGCAGTACTTC,CASSLDLLAGSYEQYF,TRBV11-2,TRBJ2-7,NA,TRBD2
TGTGCCAGCAGCCCAACCCCCTCCTATGGCTACACCTTC,CASSPTPSYGYTF,TRBV14,TRBJ1-2,NA,NA
TGTGCCAGCAGTTACCCGCTAAAGACAGTCAATAGCAATCAGCCCCAGCATTTT,CASSYPLKTVNSNQPQHF,TRBV28,TRBJ1-5,NA,NA
TGTGCCAGCGATGCAGGGACTTCCGAGCAGTACTTC,CASDAGTSEQYF,TRBV2,TRBJ2-7,NA,NA
TGTGCCAGCAGCGCCCAACTAGCGGGAGTGGATACGCAGTATTTT,CASSAQLAGVDTQYF,TRBV9,TRBJ2-3,NA,TRBD2
TGCAGCGGGGGGGATACGCAGTATTTT,CSGGDTQYF,TRBV29-1,TRBJ2-3,NA,NA
TGTGCCAGCAGCGTAGCTGGGGTTGGCGGCTACACCTTC,CASSVAGVGGYTF,TRBV9,TRBJ1-2,NA,NA
TGTGCCAGGGACCTAGCGGGAGGGGAGCATGAGCAGTTCTTC,CARDLAGGEHEQFF,TRBV27,TRBJ2-1,NA,TRBD2
TGTGCCAGCAGCTTAGATGGGTCAGAATACAATGAGCAGTTCTTC,CASSLDGSEYNEQFF,TRBV11-3,TRBJ2-1,NA,NA
TGCGCCAGCAGCTTGGCCTCCAATCAGCCCCAGCATTTT,CASSLASNQPQHF,TRBV5-1,TRBJ1-5,NA,NA
TGTGCCAGCAGCTCTACTAGCGGGAGACGAGATACGCAGTATTTT,CASSSTSGRRDTQYF,TRBV11-2,TRBJ2-3,NA,TRBD2
TGTGCCAGCAGGATTCAGGGGGCATGGTACAATGAGCAGTTCTTC,CASRIQGAWYNEQFF,TRBV2,TRBJ2-1,NA,TRBD1
TGTGCCAGCAGTCGGACTAGCGGGAGGGGGGAGCAGTTCTTC,CASSRTSGRGEQFF,TRBV11-3,TRBJ2-1,NA,TRBD2
TGTGCCAGCTCACCACCTTCGGCAGGGAAAAGCTCTGGGGCCAACGTCCTGACTTTC,CASSPPSAGKSSGANVLTF,TRBV18,TRBJ2-6,NA,NA
TGTGCCAGCAGATCCGGGACAGAGATACTCTACGAGCAGTACTTC,CASRSGTEILYEQYF,TRBV5-6,TRBJ2-7,NA,TRBD1
TGTGCCAGCAAGAAGCTGCTAGCGGGAGTGAGTGAGCAGTATTTT,CASKKLLAGVSEQYF,TRBV6-5,TRBJ2-3,NA,TRBD2
TGTGCCAGCAGCGTGTTCGAGTACGGCATTCAGTACTTC,CASSVFEYGIQYF,TRBV9,TRBJ2-4,NA,NA
TGTGCCAGCAGTTTCGCAGGAGAAAACTATGGCTACACCTTC,CASSFAGENYGYTF,TRBV28,TRBJ1-2,once,NA
TGTGCCAGCAGCCCTAACCGGGGCACAGATACGCAGTATTTT,CASSPNRGTDTQYF,TRBV11-2,TRBJ2-3,NA,NA
TGTGCCAGCAGCCTCTTGGGGGGAGTTGTTTACAATGAGCAGTTCTTC,CASSLLGGVVYNEQFF,TRBV7-3,TRBJ2-1,NA,NA
TGTGCCAGCAGTGGGGACAGGTTAACAGAAGCTTTCTTT,CASSGDRLTEAFF,TRBV2,TRBJ1-1,NA,TRBD1
TGTGCCAGCGCTGAGGAGACCCAGTACTTC,CASAEETQYF,TRBV11-2,TRBJ2-5,NA,NA
TGTGCCAGCAGTGTAGACAGGGTAAGCAATTTTACTAGCACAGATACGCAGTATTTT,CASSVDRVSNFTSTDTQYF,TRBV27,TRBJ2-3,NA,TRBD1
TGTGCCAGCAGTCTGAGTTGGAATGAGCAGTTCTTC,CASSLSWNEQFF,TRBV28,TRBJ2-1,few,NA
TGTGCCAGCAGTGAATCGGTGAAACCTAATGAAAAACTGTTTTTT,CASSESVKPNEKLFF,TRBV25-1,TRBJ1-4,NA,NA
TGTGCCAGCAGTGAAGGGCCCCATGGCTACACCTTC,CASSEGPHGYTF,TRBV6-1,TRBJ1-2,NA,NA
TGCGCCAGCAGCAAAGGACAGGGAGGAGTCTACGAGCAGTACTTC,CASSKGQGGVYEQYF,TRBV5-1,TRBJ2-7,NA,TRBD1
TGTGCCAGGGACCGGGGGACAGCGTCGAACACCGGGGAGCTGTTTTTT,CARDRGTASNTGELFF,TRBV7-2,TRBJ2-2,NA,NA
TGTGCCAGCAGCTTTAGTACAGGGTGTAACACCGGGGAGCTGTTTTTT,CASSFSTGCNTGELFF,TRBV12-1,TRBJ2-2,NA,NA
TGTGCCAGCAGCCAATTAGGGGATACGCAGTATTTT,CASSQLGDTQYF,TRBV14,TRBJ2-3,NA,NA